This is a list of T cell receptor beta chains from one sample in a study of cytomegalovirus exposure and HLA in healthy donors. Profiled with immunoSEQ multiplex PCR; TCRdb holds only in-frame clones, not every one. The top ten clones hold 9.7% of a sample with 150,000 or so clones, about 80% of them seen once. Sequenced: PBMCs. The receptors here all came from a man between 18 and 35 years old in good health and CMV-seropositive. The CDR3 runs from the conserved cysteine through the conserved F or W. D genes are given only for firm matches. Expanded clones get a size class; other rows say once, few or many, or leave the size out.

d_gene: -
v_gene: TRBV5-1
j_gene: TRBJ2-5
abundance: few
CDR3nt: TGCGCCAGCAGCCCATGGACTAGTGGGGGGCTCAAGACCCAGTACTTC
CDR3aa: CASSPWTSGGLKTQYF

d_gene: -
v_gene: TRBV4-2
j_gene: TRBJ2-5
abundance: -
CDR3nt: TGTGCCAGCAGCCAAGTGGGGGCTGAAGAGACCCAGTACTTC
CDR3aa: CASSQVGAEETQYF

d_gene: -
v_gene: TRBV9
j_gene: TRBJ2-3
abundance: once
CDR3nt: TGTGCCAGCAGCGTAGTCTTTGGGGGGGCAACAGATACGCAGTATTTT
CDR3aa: CASSVVFGGATDTQYF

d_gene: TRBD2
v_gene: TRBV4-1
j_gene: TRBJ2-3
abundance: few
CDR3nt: TGCGCCAGCAGCCAAGACACTAGTGGGGGGGCAGATACGCAGTATTTT
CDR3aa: CASSQDTSGGADTQYF

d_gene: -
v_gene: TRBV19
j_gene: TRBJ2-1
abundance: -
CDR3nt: TGTGCCAGTAGTATTGAGGTTATCGCCCCGAATGAGCAGTTCTTC
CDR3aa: CASSIEVIAPNEQFF

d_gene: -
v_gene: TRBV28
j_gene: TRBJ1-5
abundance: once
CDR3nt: TGTGCCAGCACCCTCTCGGGTGGCAGCAATCAGCCCCAGCATTTT
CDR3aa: CASTLSGGSNQPQHF

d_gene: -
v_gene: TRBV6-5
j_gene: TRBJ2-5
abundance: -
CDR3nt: TGTGCCAGCAGTTACACAATTAAAGAGACCCAGTACTTC
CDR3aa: CASSYTIKETQYF

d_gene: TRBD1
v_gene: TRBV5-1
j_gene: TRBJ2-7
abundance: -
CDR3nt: TGCGCCAGCAGCTCGACGGACAGGGGGCAAGGCGAGCAGTACTTC
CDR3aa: CASSSTDRGQGEQYF

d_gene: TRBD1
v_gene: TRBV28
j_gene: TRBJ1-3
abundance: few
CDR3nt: TGTGCCAGCAGCCCCGGGACAGGGCGTAGAAACACCATATATTTT
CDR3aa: CASSPGTGRRNTIYF

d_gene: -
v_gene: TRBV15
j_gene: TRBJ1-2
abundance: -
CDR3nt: TGTGCCACCTCCCCGTCTAACTATGGCTACACCTTC
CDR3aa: CATSPSNYGYTF

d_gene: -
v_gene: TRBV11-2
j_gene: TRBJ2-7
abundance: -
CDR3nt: TGTGCCAGCAGCTTTGACACCCTCTTCTACGAGCAGTACTTC
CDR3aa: CASSFDTLFYEQYF

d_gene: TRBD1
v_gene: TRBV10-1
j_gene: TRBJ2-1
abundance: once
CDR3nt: TGCGCCAGCAGTTACCTCAGGACAGGCTTTAGGGAGCAGTTCTTC
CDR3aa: CASSYLRTGFREQFF

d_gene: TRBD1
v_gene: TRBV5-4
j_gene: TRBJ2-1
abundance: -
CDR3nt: TGTGCCAGCAGCTCCCGGGACAGGGCTAAGGATGAGCAGTTCTTC
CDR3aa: CASSSRDRAKDEQFF

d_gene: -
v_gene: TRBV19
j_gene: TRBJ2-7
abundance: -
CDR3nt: TGTGCCAGTAGTGACAGGTTCTACGAGCAGTACTTC
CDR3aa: CASSDRFYEQYF

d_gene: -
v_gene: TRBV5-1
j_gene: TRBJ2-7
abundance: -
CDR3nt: TGCGCCAGCAGCAGAAAGGGCGGGGCCGAGCAGTACTTC
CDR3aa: CASSRKGGAEQYF

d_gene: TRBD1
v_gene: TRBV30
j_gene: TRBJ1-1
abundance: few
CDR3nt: TGTGCCTGGAGGGCTACCCCACCGACAGGGAACGGTAGAACTGAAGCTTTCTTT
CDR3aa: CAWRATPPTGNGRTEAFF

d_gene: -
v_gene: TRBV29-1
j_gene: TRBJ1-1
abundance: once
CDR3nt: TGCAGCGTTGAAGGGCGGGAAGGGACTGAAGCTTTCTTT
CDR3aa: CSVEGREGTEAFF

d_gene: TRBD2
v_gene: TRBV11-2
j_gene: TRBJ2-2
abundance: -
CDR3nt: TGTGCCAGCAGCTTAAGCGGGAGGTCATCCGGGGAGCTGTTTTTT
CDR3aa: CASSLSGRSSGELFF

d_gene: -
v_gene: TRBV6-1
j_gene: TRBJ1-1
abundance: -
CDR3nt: TGTGCCAGCAGTGAAAGTGGTTTTAGAGGGCTCTTT
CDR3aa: CASSESGFRGLF

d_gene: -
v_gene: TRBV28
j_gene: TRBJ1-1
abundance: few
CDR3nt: TGTGCCAGCAGTTCGACAGGAGTAGCGAACACTGAAGCTTTCTTT
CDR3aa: CASSSTGVANTEAFF

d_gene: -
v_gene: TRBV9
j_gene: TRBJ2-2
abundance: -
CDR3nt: TGTGCCAGCAGCCCTCGTGGGGGACACAACACCGGGGAGCTGTTTTTT
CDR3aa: CASSPRGGHNTGELFF

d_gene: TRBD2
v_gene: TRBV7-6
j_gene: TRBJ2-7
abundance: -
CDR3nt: TGTGCCAGCAGCCTAGGGGCGGGAGGCGAGCAGTACTTC
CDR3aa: CASSLGAGGEQYF

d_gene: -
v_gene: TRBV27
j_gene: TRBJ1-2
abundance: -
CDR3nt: TGTGCCAGCAGGGGGCCGACCGAGTGGGATGGCTACACCTTC
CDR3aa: CASRGPTEWDGYTF

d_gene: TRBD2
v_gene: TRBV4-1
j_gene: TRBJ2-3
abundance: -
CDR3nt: TGCGCCAGCAGCCTAAGGGGGACTAGCGCTTACACGCAGTATTTT
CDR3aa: CASSLRGTSAYTQYF

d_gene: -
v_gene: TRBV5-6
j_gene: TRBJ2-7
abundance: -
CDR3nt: TGTGCCAGCAGCACTACCTTCTACGAGCAGTACTTC
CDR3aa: CASSTTFYEQYF

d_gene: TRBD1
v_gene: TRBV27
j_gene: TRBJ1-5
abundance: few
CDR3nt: TGTGCCAGCAGTTCCACTTTTAGGGACAGGTCTTATCAGCCCCAGCATTTT
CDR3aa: CASSSTFRDRSYQPQHF

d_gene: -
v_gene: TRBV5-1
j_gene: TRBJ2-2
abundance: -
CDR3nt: TGCGCCAGCAGCTTGGTCCGGGGTTCGAACACCGGGGAGCTGTTTTTT
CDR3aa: CASSLVRGSNTGELFF

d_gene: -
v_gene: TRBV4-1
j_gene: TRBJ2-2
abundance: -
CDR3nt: TGCGCCAGCAGCCAAGATGGAAGGGCAGGGGCTACCGGGGAGCTGTTTTTT
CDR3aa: CASSQDGRAGATGELFF

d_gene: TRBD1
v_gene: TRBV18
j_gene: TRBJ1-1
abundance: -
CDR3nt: TGTGCCAGCTCCCCGGGACAGCAAGCTTTCTTT
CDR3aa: CASSPGQQAFF

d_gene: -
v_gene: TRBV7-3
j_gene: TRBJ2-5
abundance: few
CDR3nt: TGTGCCAGCCAACGGGCCAGTGGGGGGCAAGAGACCCAGTACTTC
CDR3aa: CASQRASGGQETQYF

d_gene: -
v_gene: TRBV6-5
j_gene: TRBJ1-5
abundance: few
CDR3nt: TGTGCCAGCAGCTCACTTAAAGGAGGCAATCAGCCCCAGCATTTT
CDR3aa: CASSSLKGGNQPQHF

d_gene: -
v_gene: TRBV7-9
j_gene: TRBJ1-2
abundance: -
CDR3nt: TGTGCCAGCAGCTCCCCCGCCCTGGAGCCCCATGGCTACACCTTC
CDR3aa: CASSSPALEPHGYTF

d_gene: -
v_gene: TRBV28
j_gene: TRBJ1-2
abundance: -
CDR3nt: TGTGCCAGCAGTTTTCAGGGATCAATCTATGGCTACACCTTC
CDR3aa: CASSFQGSIYGYTF

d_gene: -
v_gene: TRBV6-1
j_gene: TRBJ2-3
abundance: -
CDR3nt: TGTGCCAGCAGTGAGGTTGGGCCGGGGGATACGCAGTATTTT
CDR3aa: CASSEVGPGDTQYF

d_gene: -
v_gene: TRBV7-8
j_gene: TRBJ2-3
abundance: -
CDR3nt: TGTGCCAGCAGCTCCCAGCGGCCAGATACGCAGTATTTT
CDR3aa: CASSSQRPDTQYF

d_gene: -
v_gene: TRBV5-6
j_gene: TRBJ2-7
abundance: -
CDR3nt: TGTGCCAGCAGCTTGGTTGGGGGGTCGGGGTACGAGCAGTACTTC
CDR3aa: CASSLVGGSGYEQYF

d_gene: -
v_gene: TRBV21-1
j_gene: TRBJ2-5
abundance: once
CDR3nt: TGTGCCATCCGAAGACAGGGCCAAGAGACCCAGTACTTC
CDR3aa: CAIRRQGQETQYF

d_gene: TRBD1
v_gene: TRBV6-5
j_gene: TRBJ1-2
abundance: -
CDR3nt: TGTGCCAGCGGATGGACAGGAGGGACTTATGGCTACACCTTC
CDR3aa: CASGWTGGTYGYTF

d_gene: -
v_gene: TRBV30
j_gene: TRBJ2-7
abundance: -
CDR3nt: TGTGCCTGGACAGAGAACCGGGGGGAGCAGTACTTC
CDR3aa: CAWTENRGEQYF

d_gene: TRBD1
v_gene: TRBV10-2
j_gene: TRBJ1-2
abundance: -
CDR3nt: TGCGCCAGCAGAGCACAGGGGAGGTATGGCTACACCTTC
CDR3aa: CASRAQGRYGYTF

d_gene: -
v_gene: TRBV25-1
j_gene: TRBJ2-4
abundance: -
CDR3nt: TGTGCCAGCAGTGAGTCTGGGCCGGGGGCCAAAAACATTCAGTACTTC
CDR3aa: CASSESGPGAKNIQYF

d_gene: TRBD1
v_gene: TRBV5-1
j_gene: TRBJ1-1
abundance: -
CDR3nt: TGCGCCAGCAGCTTGGGACAGGGGCTGAACACTGAAGCTTTCTTT
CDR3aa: CASSLGQGLNTEAFF